This TCR beta chain was captured by sequencing in a study of blood T cell repertoires in COVID-19. Overall study context: Samples taken during acute and convalescent COVID-19 were collected in the United States, Italy and Spain.

How the authors handled the data: From reference gene primer amplification, estimates of nucleated cell counts were derived. Profiled with immunoSEQ multiplex PCR; TCRdb holds only in-frame clones, not every one. That table furnishes V, J and clone size, whereas the DNA furnished D and trimming. Here the sample spans some 130,000 clones, roughly 80% being singletons. This CDR3 is built from 16 residues. Per the germline V gene, CDR1 is SGHAT and CDR2 is FQNNGV. Trimming took 5 bases from V and 1 from J, leaving 17 bases between them. The material sequenced was peripheral blood. This sequence joins TRBV11-2 and TRBJ1-2, with D possibly matching TRBD1 (6 bases). The receptor comes from a man aged 65-85 years with acute or convalescent COVID-19. The CDR3 reads CASSPLRRGFNYGYTF. The CDR3 DNA reads as TGTGCCAGCAGCCCTTTACGAAGGGGGTTTAACTATGGCTACACCTTC.